This T cell receptor beta chain appears in the sequencing data of a study of cytomegalovirus exposure and HLA in healthy donors. With regard to this clone: What it recognizes is unknown.

Study observations and caveats: It was assumed in the presence/absence analyses that sequencing depth was roughly uniform across donors.

The study ran its PCR with 60 Vbeta and 13 Jbeta primers. Generated by immunoSEQ multiplex PCR, the TCRdb table keeps only in-frame clones and is missing some. Its listing shows approximately 110,000 clones. The V gene's germline CDR1 is SGHTA and CDR2 FQGNSA. CDR3 length equals 14 residues. Trimming removed 5 bases at V and 6 bases at J, with 15 bases between. The sequence derives from a young man in good health and CMV-seronegative. The V call is TRBV7-2, the J call TRBJ2-3, with a tentative D call TRBD2 (5 bases). Sequenced sample: PBMCs. The CDR3 bases are TGTGCCAGCAGCCCAAGGAGGTTCACCGATACGCAGTATTTT. Its translation is CASSPRRFTDTQYF.